This TCR beta chain was found in a study of blood T cell repertoires in COVID-19 (TCRdb year 2020). Notes on the research overall: Samples covering the acute and convalescent phases of COVID-19 were provided by collaborators in the United States, Italy and Spain. The prospective study material was composed of cDNA or gDNA derived from T cells, B-cell-depleted T cells, or PBMCs. Subjects who had been exposed to COVID-19, were actively infected with it, or had recovered from it provided the deeply sampled blood TCRbeta repertoires that made up the dataset. The repertoires were released in a freely available public database meant as a resource for research on the immune response to SARS-CoV-2. Samples came from the ongoing ImmuneRACE study (first 160 participants) plus 1,254 subjects from 6 global collaborators. Sample metadata almost always included a de-identified subject ID, COVID-19 status, age in years and sex. HLA class I and class II types, where available, came from metadata supplied by the sample provider rather than from assay-based typing.

The immunoSEQ Assay, a bias-controlled multiplex PCR, was used to amplify TCRbeta CDR3 regions from genomic DNA. On the authors' methods: The number of nucleated cells in each sample was estimated from the amplification of reference gene primers within the assay. Sequence reads were collapsed and filtered to measure the absolute abundance of every unique TCRbeta CDR3 rearrangement. For each sample, productive Simpson clonality was calculated as the square root of Simpson's diversity index across productive rearrangements. Held by TCRdb, this immuneACCESS table contains in-frame sequences only and omits some clones. Under half of the omission traces to an unresolved V gene where checked; the cause of the rest is unknown. Clonal size and the V and J genes are those of that table, whereas D and trimming came from the DNA. The sample records tens of thousands of clones, more than 75% of which are singletons. The top ten clonotypes cover 6.5% to 10% of the sample.

Beyond this particular receptor, the publication reports: The amount of clinical and demographic metadata varied by source and participant and was provided uncurated.

Collaborating institutions collected whole blood in K2EDTA tubes following their own protocols. Collaborator samples were shipped for TCRbeta analysis as frozen whole blood, isolated PBMCs, or DNA extracted from either sample type. The junction shows trimming of 9 bases on V and 3 bases on J, plus 17 bases between the germline ends. Via the germline V gene, CDR1 is MDHEN and CDR2 SYDVKM. CDR3 length: 14 amino acids, cysteine to phenylalanine. Only CDR3 DNA is held: 42 bases, read in frame from base 1. As to this clone: Its specific antigen is unknown. Qualities for individual bases were not recorded, and no much larger clone is one base off.

The chain is encoded by TRBV28 joined to TRBJ1-2; a weak D assignment points to TRBD1 (6 bases agree). The sample was peripheral blood. The receptor's source is a man aged 50-59 years with active COVID-19. The nucleotide sequence reads TGTGCCAGTAAATCCCAGGGGCGGCACTATGGCTACACCTTC. Translated, it gives CASKSQGRHYGYTF.